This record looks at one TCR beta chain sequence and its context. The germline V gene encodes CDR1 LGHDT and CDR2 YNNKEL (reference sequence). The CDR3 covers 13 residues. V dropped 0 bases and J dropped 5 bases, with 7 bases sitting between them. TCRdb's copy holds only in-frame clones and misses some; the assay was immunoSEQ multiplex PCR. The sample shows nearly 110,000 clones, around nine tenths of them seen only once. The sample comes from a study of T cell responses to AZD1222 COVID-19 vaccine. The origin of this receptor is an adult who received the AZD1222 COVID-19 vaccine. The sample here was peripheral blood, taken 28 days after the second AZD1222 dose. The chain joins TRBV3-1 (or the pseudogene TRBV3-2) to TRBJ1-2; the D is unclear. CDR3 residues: CASSQEPGYGYTF. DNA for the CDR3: TGTGCCAGCAGCCAAGAGCCCGGATATGGCTACACCTTC.